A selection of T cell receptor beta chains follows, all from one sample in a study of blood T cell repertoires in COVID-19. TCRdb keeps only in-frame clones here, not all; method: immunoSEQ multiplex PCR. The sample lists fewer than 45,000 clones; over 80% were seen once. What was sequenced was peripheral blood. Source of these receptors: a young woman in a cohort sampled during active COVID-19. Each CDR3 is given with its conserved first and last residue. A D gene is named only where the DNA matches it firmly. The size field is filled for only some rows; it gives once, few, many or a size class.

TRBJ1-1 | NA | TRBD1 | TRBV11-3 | TGTGCCAGCAGCCCTACAGGGGCGCAGGCTGAAGCTTTCTTT | CASSPTGAQAEAFF
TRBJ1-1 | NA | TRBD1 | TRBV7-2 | TGTGCCAGCAGCCTCCGGGACAGGGCCGGAAGGGCTTTCTTT | CASSLRDRAGRAFF
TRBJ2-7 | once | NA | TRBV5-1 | TGCGCCAGCAGCTTGGAGTCAGGGCAGACCTACGAGCAGTACTTC | CASSLESGQTYEQYF
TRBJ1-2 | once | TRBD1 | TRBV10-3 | TGTGCCATCAGTGAAGGACAGGGGAACCATGGCTACACCTTC | CAISEGQGNHGYTF
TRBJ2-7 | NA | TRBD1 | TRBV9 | TGTGCCAGCAGCCCTGGGACAGGGGGAGGAGAGCAGTACTTC | CASSPGTGGGEQYF
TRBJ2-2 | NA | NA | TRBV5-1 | TGCGCCAGCCGGGGATGGGCTGGAGCAGTGGGGGAGCTGTTTTTT | CASRGWAGAVGELFF
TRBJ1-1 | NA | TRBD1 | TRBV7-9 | TGTGCCAGCAGCCTGACAGGGATCACTGAAGCTTTCTTT | CASSLTGITEAFF
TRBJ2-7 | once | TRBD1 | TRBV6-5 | TGTGCCAGCAGTTATGGACAGGCATCCTACGAGCAGTACTTC | CASSYGQASYEQYF
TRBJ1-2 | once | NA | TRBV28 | TGTGCCAGCAGCTCAGGGTATGGCTACACCTTC | CASSSGYGYTF
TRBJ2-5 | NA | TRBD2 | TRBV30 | TGTGCCTGGCGACTAGCGGGAGGGGGAGAGACCCAGTACTTC | CAWRLAGGGETQYF
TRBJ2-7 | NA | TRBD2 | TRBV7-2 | TGTGCCAGCAGCGCCGGGACTAGCTTCTACGAGCAGTACTTC | CASSAGTSFYEQYF
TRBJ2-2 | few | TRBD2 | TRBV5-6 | TGTGCCAGCAGCATGACTAGCGGATACACCGGGGAGCTGTTTTTT | CASSMTSGYTGELFF
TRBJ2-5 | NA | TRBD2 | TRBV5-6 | TGTGCCAGCAGCTTGAGGGGAAAGGGAGCGGGAGAGGGAGAGACCCAGTACTTC | CASSLRGKGAGEGETQYF
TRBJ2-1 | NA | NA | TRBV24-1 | TGTGCCACCAGTGACCATCGGGCCCCCGGGGATGAGCAGTTCTTC | CATSDHRAPGDEQFF
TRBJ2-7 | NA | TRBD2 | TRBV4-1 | TGCGCCAGCAGCCAAGGACTAGCGGGAAACTCCTACGAGCAGTACTTC | CASSQGLAGNSYEQYF
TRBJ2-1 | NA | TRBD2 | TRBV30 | TGTGCCTGGAGCCGGGGACTAGCGGGAGGCAATGAGCAGTTCTTC | CAWSRGLAGGNEQFF
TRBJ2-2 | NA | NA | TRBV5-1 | TGCGCCAGCAGCCCGGGTGCGAGGGAGCTGTTTTTT | CASSPGARELFF
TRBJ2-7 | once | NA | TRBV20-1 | TGCAGTGCTAGACCCTCCTTGGAGCAGTACTTC | CSARPSLEQYF
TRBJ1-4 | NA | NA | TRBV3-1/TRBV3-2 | TGTGCCAGCAGCCAGAGAGCGGTGGAAAAACTGTTTTTT | CASSQRAVEKLFF
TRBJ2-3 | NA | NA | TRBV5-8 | TGTGCCAGCAGCTTGGATATGGAGGGCCGAACTGGCACAGATACGCAGTATTTT | CASSLDMEGRTGTDTQYF
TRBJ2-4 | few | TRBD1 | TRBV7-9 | TGTGCCAGCAGCTTGCTGTCACCTGGGACAGAAGCCAAAAACATTCAGTACTTC | CASSLLSPGTEAKNIQYF